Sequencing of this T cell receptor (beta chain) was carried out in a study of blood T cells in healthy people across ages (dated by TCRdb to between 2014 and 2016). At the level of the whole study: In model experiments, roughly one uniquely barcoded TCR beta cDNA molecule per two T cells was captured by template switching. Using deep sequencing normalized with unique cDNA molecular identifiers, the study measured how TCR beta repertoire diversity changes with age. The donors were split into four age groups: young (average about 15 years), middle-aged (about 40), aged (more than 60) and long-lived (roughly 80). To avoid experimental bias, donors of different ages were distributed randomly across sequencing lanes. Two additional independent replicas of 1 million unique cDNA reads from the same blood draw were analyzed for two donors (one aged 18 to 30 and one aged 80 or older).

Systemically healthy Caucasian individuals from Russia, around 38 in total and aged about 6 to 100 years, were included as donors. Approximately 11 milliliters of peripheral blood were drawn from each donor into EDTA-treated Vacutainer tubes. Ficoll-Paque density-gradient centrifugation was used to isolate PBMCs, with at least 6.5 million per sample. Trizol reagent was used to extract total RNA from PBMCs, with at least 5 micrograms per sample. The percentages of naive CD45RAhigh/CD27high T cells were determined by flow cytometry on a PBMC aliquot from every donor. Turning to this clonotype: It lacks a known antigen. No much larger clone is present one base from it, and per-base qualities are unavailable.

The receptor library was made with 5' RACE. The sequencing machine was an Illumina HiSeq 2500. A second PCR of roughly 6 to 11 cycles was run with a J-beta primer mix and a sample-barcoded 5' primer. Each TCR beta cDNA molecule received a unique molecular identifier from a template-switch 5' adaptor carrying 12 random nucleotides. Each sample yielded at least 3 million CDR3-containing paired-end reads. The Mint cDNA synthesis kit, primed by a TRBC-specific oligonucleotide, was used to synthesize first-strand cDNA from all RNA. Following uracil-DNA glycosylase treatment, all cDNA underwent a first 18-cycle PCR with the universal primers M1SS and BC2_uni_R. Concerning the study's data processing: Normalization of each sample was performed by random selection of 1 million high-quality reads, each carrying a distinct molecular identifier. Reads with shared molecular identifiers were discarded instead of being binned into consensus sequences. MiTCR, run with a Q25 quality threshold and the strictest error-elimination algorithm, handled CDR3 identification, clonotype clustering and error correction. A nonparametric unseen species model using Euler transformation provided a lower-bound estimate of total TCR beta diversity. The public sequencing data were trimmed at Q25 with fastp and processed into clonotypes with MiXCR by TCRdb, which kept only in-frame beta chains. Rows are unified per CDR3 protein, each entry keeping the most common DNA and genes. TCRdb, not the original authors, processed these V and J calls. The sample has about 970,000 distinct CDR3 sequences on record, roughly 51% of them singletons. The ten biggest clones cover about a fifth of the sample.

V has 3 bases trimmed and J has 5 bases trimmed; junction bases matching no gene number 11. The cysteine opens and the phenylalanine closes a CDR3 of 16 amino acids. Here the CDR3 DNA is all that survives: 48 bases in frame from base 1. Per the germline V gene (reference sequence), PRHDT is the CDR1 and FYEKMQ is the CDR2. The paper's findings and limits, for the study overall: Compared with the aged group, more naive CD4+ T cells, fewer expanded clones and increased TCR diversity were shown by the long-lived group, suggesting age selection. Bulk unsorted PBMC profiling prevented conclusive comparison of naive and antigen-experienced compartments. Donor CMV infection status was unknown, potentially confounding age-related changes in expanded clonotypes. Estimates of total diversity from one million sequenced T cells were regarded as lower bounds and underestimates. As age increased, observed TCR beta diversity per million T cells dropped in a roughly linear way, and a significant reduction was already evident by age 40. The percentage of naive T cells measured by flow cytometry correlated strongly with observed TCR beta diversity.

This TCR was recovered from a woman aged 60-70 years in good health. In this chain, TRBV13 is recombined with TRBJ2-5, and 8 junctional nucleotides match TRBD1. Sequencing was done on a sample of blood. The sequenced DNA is TGTGCCAGCAGCTTTGGCGGTTCAGGGGGCGCGGAGACCCAGTACTTC. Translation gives CASSFGGSGGAETQYF. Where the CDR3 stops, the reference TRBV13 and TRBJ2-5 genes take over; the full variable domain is AAGVIQSPRHLIKEKRETATLKCYPIPRHDTVYWYQQGPGQDPQFLISFYEKMQSDKGSIPDRFSAQQFSDYHSELNMSSLELGDSALYFCASSFGGSGGAETQYFGPGTRLLVL.